This section outlines one T cell receptor beta chain sequence together with its context. Its antigen is currently unknown. The PCR contained 60 Vbeta and 13 Jbeta primers. The data were produced by immunoSEQ multiplex PCR, yet TCRdb's version contains in-frame clones alone and is incomplete. The sample shows about 190,000 clones, more than 75% of them seen only once. Though probably carrying unrecorded immune exposures, donors were nominally healthy at sampling. The sample originates from a study of cytomegalovirus exposure and HLA in healthy donors. Study outcomes and limitations: Immune exposure information comprised only CMV serostatus. Cytomegalovirus-associated status was assigned to about 160 TCR beta chains.

CDR1 MNHNS and CDR2 SASEGT come from the germline V gene. The CDR3 extends over 13 amino acids. V lost 6 bases and J 10 bases, leaving 13 bases between the germline ends. V gene TRBV6-1 combines with J gene TRBJ1-6; the D gene is possibly TRBD1 (5 bases). Sequenced sample: PBMCs. The source of this sequence is a woman aged 50 to 60 in good health and CMV-seronegative. CDR3 nucleotides: TGTGCCAGCAGAAAGGGGATTGAGTCACCCCTCCACTTT. This sequence encodes CASRKGIESPLHF.